This entry describes one T cell receptor (beta chain). As yet, its antigen is unknown. This sample stems from a study of cytomegalovirus exposure and HLA in healthy donors. Primers included in the PCR were 60 Vbeta and 13 Jbeta primers. Sequencing used immunoSEQ multiplex PCR; TCRdb keeps in-frame clones, though not all of them. The repertoire holds over 150,000 clones, around 88% seen once, with approximately 0.85% in the top ten. Study-level points and caveats: High specificity and sensitivity for cytomegalovirus status were reported for the classifier.

The source material was PBMCs. The source is a woman in her twenties or thirties in good health and CMV-seronegative.

The CDR3 bases are TGTGGACGAGGGGGCGCAAATAATGAAAAACTGTTTTTT. Residues: CGRGGANNEKLFF. V usage is TRBV2 and J usage is TRBJ1-4; the match to TRBD1 covers 7 bases. CDR3 length: 13 amino acids. Germline V CDR1 and CDR2: SNHLY, FYNNEI.